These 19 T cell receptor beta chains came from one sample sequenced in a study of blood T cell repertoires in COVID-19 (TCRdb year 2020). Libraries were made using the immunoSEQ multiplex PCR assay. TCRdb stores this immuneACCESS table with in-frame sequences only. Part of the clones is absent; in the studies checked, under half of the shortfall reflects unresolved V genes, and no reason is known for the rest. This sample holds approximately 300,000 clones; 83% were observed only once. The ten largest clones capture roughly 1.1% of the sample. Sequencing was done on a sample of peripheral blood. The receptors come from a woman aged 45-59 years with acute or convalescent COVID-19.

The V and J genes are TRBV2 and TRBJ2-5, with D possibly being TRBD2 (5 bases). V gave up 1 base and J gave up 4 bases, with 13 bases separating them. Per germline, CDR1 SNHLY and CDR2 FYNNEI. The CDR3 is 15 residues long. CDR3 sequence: CASSEVGEGRETQYF. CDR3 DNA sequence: TGTGCCAGCAGTGAAGTGGGAGAGGGTAGAGAGACCCAGTACTTC.

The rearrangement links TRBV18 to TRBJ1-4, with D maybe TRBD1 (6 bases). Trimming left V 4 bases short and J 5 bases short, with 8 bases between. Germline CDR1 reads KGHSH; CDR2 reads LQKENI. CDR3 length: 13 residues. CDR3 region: CASSLDRNEKLFF. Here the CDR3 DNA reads TGTGCCAGCTCACTCGACAGGAATGAAAAACTGTTTTTT.

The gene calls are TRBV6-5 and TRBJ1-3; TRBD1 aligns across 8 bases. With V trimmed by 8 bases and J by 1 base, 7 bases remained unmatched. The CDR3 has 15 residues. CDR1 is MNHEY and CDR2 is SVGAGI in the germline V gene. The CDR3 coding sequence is TGTGCCAGCGGACTACAGGGGGATTCTGGAAACACCATATATTTT. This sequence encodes CASGLQGDSGNTIYF.

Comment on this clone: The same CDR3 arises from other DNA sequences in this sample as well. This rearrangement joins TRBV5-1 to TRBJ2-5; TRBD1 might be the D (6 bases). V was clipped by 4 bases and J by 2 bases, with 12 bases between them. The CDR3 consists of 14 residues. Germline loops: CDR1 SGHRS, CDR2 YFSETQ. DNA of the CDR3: TGCGCCAGCAGCCTAGGGGGTAGGCAAGAGACCCAGTACTTC. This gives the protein CASSLGGRQETQYF.

CDR3 in DNA: TGCGCCAGCAGCCAATCGGCCGCGGACACCGGGGAGCTGTTTTTT. The encoded protein is CASSQSAADTGELFF. The chain is built from TRBV4-1 and TRBJ2-2; no reliable D call. CDR1 and CDR2 (germline): MGHRA, YSYEKL. V gave up 2 bases and J gave up 3 bases, with 10 bases separating them. The CDR3 loop spans 15 amino acids.

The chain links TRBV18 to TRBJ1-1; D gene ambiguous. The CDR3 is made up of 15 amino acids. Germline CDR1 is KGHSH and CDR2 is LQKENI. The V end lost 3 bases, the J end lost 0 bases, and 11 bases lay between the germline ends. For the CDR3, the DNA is TGTGCCAGCTCACCCCTACCGGGGATGAACACTGAAGCTTTCTTT. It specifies CASSPLPGMNTEAFF.

The CDR3 DNA sequence: TGTGCCAGCAGTTTATCGTGGACTAGCGGGAGTAAGGAGCAGTTCTTC. Its translation: CASSLSWTSGSKEQFF. The gene calls are TRBV27 and TRBJ2-1; 13 bases are a match to TRBD2. The CDR3 runs 16 residues. Looked up from germline, CDR1 is MNHEY and CDR2 is SMNVEV (reference sequence). V shed 0 bases, J shed 10 bases, and the junction held 6 bases outside the gene matches.

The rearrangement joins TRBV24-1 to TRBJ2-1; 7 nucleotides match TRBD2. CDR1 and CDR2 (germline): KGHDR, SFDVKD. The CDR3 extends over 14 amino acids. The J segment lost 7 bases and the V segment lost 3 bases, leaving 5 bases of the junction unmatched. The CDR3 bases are TGTGCCACCAGTGATGCGGGGGACGGGAATGAGCAGTTCTTC. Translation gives CATSDAGDGNEQFF.

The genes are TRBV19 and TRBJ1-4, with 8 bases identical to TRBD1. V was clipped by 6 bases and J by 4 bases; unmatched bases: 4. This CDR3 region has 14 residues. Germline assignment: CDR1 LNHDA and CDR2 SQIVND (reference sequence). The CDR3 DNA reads TGTGCCAGTAGCGTTACAGGGGGTAATGAAAAACTGTTTTTT. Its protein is CASSVTGGNEKLFF.

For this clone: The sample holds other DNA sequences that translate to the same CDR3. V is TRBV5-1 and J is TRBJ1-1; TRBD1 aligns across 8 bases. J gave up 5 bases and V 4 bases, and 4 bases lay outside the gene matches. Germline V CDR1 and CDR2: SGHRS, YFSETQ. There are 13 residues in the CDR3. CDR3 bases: TGCGCCAGCAGCCTCCGACAGGGGACTGAAGCTTTCTTT. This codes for CASSLRQGTEAFF.

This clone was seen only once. This CDR3 is CASSFQENTEAFF. The CDR3 bases are TGTGCCAGCAGCTTCCAGGAGAACACTGAAGCTTTCTTT. This chain connects TRBV7-2 to TRBJ1-1; D uncertain. The CDR3 has 13 amino acids. The germline V gene encodes CDR1 SGHTA and CDR2 FQGNSA. V lost 3 bases and J 1 base, leaving 6 bases between the germline ends.

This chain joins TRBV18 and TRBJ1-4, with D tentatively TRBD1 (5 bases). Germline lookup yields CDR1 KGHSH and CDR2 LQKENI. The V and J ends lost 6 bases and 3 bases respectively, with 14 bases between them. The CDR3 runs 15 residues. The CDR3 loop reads CASSQQVGANEKLFF. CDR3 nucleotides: TGTGCCAGCTCGCAACAGGTTGGAGCTAATGAAAAACTGTTTTTT.

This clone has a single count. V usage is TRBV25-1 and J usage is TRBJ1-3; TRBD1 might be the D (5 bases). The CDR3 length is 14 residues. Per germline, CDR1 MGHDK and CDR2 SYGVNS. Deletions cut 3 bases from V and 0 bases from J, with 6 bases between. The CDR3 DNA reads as TGTGCCAGCAGTGAGACAGTCTCTGGAAACACCATATATTTT. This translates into CASSETVSGNTIYF.

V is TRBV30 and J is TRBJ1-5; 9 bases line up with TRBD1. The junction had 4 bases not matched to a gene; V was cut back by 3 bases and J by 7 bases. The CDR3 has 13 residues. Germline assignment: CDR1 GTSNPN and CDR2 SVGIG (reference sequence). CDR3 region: CAWSRQGGQPQHF. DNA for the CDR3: TGTGCCTGGAGCAGACAGGGGGGACAGCCCCAGCATTTT.

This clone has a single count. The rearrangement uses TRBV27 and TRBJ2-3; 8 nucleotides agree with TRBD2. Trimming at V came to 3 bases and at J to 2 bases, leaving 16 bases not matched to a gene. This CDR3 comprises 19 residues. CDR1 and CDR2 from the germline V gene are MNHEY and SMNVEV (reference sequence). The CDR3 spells CASSFLSAGGRPSTDTQYF. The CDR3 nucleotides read TGTGCCAGCAGTTTCCTTAGTGCCGGCGGGAGGCCCTCCACAGATACGCAGTATTTT.

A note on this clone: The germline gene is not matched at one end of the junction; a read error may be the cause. CDR3 residues: CASSEGLTSGSDTQYF. Here the CDR3 DNA reads TGTGCCAGCAGCGAAGGTCTGACTAGCGGTTCAGATACGCAGTATTTT. The chain employs TRBV6-1 and TRBJ2-3; 9 bases are shared with TRBD2. The length of the CDR3 is 16 residues. From germline, CDR1 is MNHNS and CDR2 SASEGT.

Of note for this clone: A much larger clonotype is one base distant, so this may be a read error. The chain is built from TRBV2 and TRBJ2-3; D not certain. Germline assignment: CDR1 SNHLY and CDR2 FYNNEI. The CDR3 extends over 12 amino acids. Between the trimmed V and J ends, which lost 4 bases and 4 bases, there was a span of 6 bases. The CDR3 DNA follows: TGTGCCAGCAGTGTCTTCCCAGATACGCAGTATTTT. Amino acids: CASSVFPDTQYF. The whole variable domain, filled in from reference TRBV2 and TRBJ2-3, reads EPEVTQTPSHQVTQMGQEVILRCVPISNHLYFYWYRQILGQKVEFLVSFYNNEISEKSEIFDDQFSVERPDGSNFTLKIRSTKLEDSAMYFCASSVFPDTQYFGPGTRLTVL.

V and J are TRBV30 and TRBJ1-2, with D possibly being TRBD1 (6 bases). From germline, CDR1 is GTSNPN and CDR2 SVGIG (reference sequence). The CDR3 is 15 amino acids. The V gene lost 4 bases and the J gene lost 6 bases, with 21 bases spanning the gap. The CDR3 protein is CAWILEYMTGDGYTF. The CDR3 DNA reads TGTGCCTGGATTCTTGAATACATGACAGGAGATGGCTACACCTTC.

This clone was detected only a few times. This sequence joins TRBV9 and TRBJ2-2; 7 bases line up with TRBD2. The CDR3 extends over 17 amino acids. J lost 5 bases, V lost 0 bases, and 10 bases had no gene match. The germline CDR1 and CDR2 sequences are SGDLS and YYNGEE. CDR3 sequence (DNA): TGTGCCAGCAGCGTAGACCCAAGGAGCGGGGCAACCGGGGAGCTGTTTTTT. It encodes CASSVDPRSGATGELFF.